The 25 T cell receptor beta chains reported below all come from one sample, sequenced in a study of human T cells and chemical hapten exposure. Time point denoted: pre-sensitization, week 0. This sample's treatment: therapeutic diphenylcyclopropenone sensitization with weekly scalp DPC. TCRdb passed the RACE reads through MiXCR, listing each CDR3 protein once. The profile shows under 200,000 distinct CDR3 sequences, around 30% of them singletons. The sample here was whole blood, taken in connection with sensitization to the hapten diphenylcyclopropenone (DPC). These TCRs come from a woman aged 30 to 39 with alopecia areata. Some clones in this sample may be carry-over from other donors' samples.

V and J are TRBV3-2 and TRBJ1-5. TRBV3-2 constitutes a pseudogene. CDR3 length equals 15 residues. The CDR3 is CASSQGGQGSQPQHF. The CDR3 coding sequence is TGTGCCAGCAGCCAAGGAGGGCAGGGCTCCCAGCCCCAGCATTTT.

V gene TRBV7-9 combines with J gene TRBJ2-1; TRBD2 aligns across 8 bases. This CDR3 is 13 amino acids long. Germline V gives CDR1 SEHNR, CDR2 FQNEAQ (reference sequence). The trim removed 5 bases at V and 14 bases at J, leaving 11 bases unmatched. CDR3 amino acids: CASSPQGGGFEFF. DNA of the CDR3: TGTGCCAGCAGCCCACAGGGCGGGGGGTTCGAGTTCTTC.

The chain recombines TRBV11-1 with TRBJ1-3, with D unresolved. Germline V gene data show CDR1 as SGHAT and CDR2 as FQDESV (reference sequence). The length of the CDR3 is 15 residues. The V gene lost 3 bases and the J gene lost 2 bases, with 11 bases spanning the gap. The CDR3 reads CASSFLGGTGNTIYF. For the CDR3, the DNA is TGTGCCAGCAGCTTTCTAGGAGGAACTGGAAACACCATATATTTT.

J is TRBJ2-7 and V is TRBV6-2 or TRBV6-3, with D possibly matching TRBD1 (5 bases). Per the germline V gene, CDR1 is MNHEY and CDR2 is SVGEGT. The V gene lost 2 bases and the J gene lost 2 bases, with 13 bases spanning the gap. This CDR3 contains 15 residues. CDR3 bases: TGTGCCAGCAGTTACGGCGGCAGGGCGGCCTACGAGCAGTACTTC. Translation: CASSYGGRAAYEQYF.

The chain has TRBV20-1 and TRBJ2-5; possible D gene TRBD2, 6 bases. The germline CDR1 and CDR2 sequences are DFQATT and SNEGSKA (reference sequence). The CDR3 covers 12 residues. Trimming removed 1 base at V and 5 bases at J, with 8 bases between. CDR3 sequence: CSARAGVETQYF. The CDR3 nucleotides are TGCAGTGCTAGAGCGGGAGTTGAGACCCAGTACTTC.

The table lists this clonotype with many counts. The rearrangement links TRBV20-1 to TRBJ1-1; the D gene is possibly TRBD1 (6 bases). The CDR3 contains 13 residues. Deletions cut 6 bases from V and 6 bases from J, with 17 bases between. Germline CDR1 reads DFQATT; CDR2 reads SNEGSKA (reference sequence). The CDR3 DNA sequence: TGCAGTGCGGAGACAGGTTCGGCTTCTGAAGCTTTCTTT. Translated, it gives CSAETGSASEAFF.

The rearrangement uses TRBV20-1 and TRBJ1-5, with TRBD1 matching over 7 bases. CDR1 DFQATT and CDR2 SNEGSKA come from the germline V gene (reference sequence). With 5 bases clipped from V and 5 bases from J, the junction kept 9 bases outside the gene matches. There are 14 residues in the CDR3. CDR3 in amino acids: CSAPETGMDQPQHF. The CDR3 region has the DNA TGCAGTGCTCCTGAGACAGGGATGGATCAGCCCCAGCATTTT.

Only a few counts were recorded for this clonotype. J is TRBJ2-1 and V is TRBV10-3; 11 positions agree with TRBD2. CDR1 and CDR2 from the germline V gene are ENHRY and SYGVKD. J was trimmed by 5 bases and V by 10 bases; bases with no gene match: 13. CDR3 length equals 16 residues. The CDR3 protein is CATGGPPGLADNEQFF. The CDR3 DNA reads as TGTGCCACGGGAGGCCCTCCGGGACTAGCGGACAATGAGCAGTTCTTC.

The J gene is TRBJ1-2, the V gene TRBV12-5, with a possible D match to TRBD1 (6 bases). Germline V gene lookup returns CDR1 LGHNT and CDR2 FRNRAP. The germline V and J ends were trimmed by 1 base and 2 bases, with 20 bases remaining between them. The CDR3 consists of 18 residues. The CDR3 DNA reads TGTGCTAGTGGTTTGGAAGGTCTGTTTAGGGGGGAAAACTATGGCTACACCTTC. This sequence encodes CASGLEGLFRGENYGYTF.

This clonotype was recorded a few times. CDR3 nucleotides: TGTGCCATCAGTGGGGATGAGGGTTACGAGCAGTACTTC. Translation gives CAISGDEGYEQYF. The chain links TRBV10-3 to TRBJ2-7, with D perhaps matching TRBD2 (5 bases). The CDR3 consists of 13 residues. The germline V gene has CDR1 ENHRY and CDR2 SYGVKD. V shed 4 bases and J shed 4 bases, with 11 bases lying between them.

This chain uses TRBV24-1 with TRBJ2-2; TRBD1 matches 8 bases. CDR1 is KGHDR, CDR2 SFDVKD, per germline. The CDR3 is made up of 15 amino acids. V lost 1 base to trimming and J lost 5 bases; unmatched junction nucleotides: 2. Here the CDR3 reads CATSDFTGGTGELFF. The DNA for the CDR3 is TGTGCCACCAGTGATTTTACAGGGGGGACCGGGGAGCTGTTTTTT.

This sequence joins TRBV7-2 and TRBJ2-2; D tentatively fits TRBD1 or TRBD2 (5 bases each). The CDR3 loop spans 14 amino acids. Trimming took 5 bases from V and 4 from J, leaving 11 bases between them. Germline V gene data show CDR1 as SGHTA and CDR2 as FQGNSA. The CDR3, as DNA: TGTGCCAGCAGCCTAGGGACGGGCACCGGGGAGCTGTTTTTT. Translated, it gives CASSLGTGTGELFF.

This clonotype was observed a handful of times. The CDR3 sequence: CASNREGNNEQFF. The CDR3 nucleotides read TGCGCCAGCAACCGGGAGGGAAACAATGAGCAGTTCTTC. The chain combines TRBV5-1 with TRBJ2-1; 8 nucleotides match TRBD2. The ends lost 6 bases at V and 5 bases at J; junction bases unmatched: 4. Germline CDR1 is SGHRS and CDR2 is YFSETQ. The CDR3 extends over 13 amino acids.

The chain is built from TRBV4-1 and TRBJ2-6; the D is unclear. CDR3 length: 15 residues. Germline V gene data show CDR1 as MGHRA and CDR2 as YSYEKL. Trimming stripped 0 bases from V and 4 bases from J, with 7 bases between. CDR3 loop: CASSQEGSGANVLTF. The CDR3 DNA is TGCGCCAGCAGCCAAGAGGGGTCCGGGGCCAACGTCCTGACTTTC.

The gene calls are TRBV29-1 and TRBJ2-3; 8 bases are a match to TRBD2. CDR1 is SQVTM, CDR2 ANQGSEA, per germline. The V segment lost 5 bases and the J segment 2 bases; nucleotides outside the gene matches: 3. The CDR3 sequence is 13 residues long. CDR3 coding DNA: TGCAGCGTTCGAGCGGGAGCCACAGATACGCAGTATTTT. Translating it yields CSVRAGATDTQYF.

The chain recombines TRBV5-1 with TRBJ1-5, with D tentatively TRBD1 (6 bases). The V and J ends lost 2 bases and 7 bases respectively, with 13 bases between them. Germline lookup yields CDR1 SGHRS and CDR2 YFSETQ. This CDR3 has 14 amino acids. CDR3 in DNA: TGCGCCAGCAGCTTTGGGGGGCTCGGGCAGCCCCAGCATTTT. Protein sequence: CASSFGGLGQPQHF.

The sample holds a few counts of this clonotype. The V and J genes are TRBV28 and TRBJ2-7; TRBD1 matches at 7 bases. Germline trimming cut 5 bases from V and 0 bases from J; bases unmatched to any gene: 4. Germline V gives CDR1 MDHEN, CDR2 SYDVKM. The CDR3 covers 14 residues. In DNA form, the CDR3 reads TGTGCCAGCAGTGTGACAGGGTACTCCTACGAGCAGTACTTC. This sequence encodes CASSVTGYSYEQYF. Filled out from reference TRBV28 and TRBJ2-7, the complete variable domain reads DVKVTQSSRYLVKRTGEKVFLECVQDMDHENMFWYRQDPGLGLRLIYFSYDVKMKEKGDIPEGYSVSREKKERFSLILESASTNQTSMYLCASSVTGYSYEQYFGPGTRLTVT.

This clonotype has just a few counts. This chain links TRBV5-6 with TRBJ2-1, with D unclear. CDR1 is SGHDT and CDR2 is YYEEEE in the germline V gene. This CDR3 has 15 residues. V was pared by 3 bases and J by 6 bases, with 16 bases between. As DNA, the CDR3 is TGTGCCAGCAGCTCCATCATCATGGTCCTCAATGAGCAGTTCTTC. Amino acid sequence: CASSSIIMVLNEQFF. Complete variable domain (other parts from reference TRBV5-6 and TRBJ2-1): DAGVTQSPTHLIKTRGQQVTLRCSPKSGHDTVSWYQQALGQGPQFIFQYYEEEERQRGNFPDRFSGHQFPNYSSELNVNALLLGDSALYLCASSSIIMVLNEQFFGPGTRLTVL.

This clonotype was seen a handful of times. The genes are TRBV28 and TRBJ2-2; D may be TRBD1 (7 bases). CDR3 size: 14 residues. Trimming took 10 bases from V and 5 from J, leaving 17 bases between them. Germline V gene sequence: CDR1 MDHEN, CDR2 SYDVKM. The CDR3 is CATPSTGTTGELFF. The DNA of the CDR3 is TGTGCCACCCCATCGACAGGGACTACCGGGGAGCTGTTTTTT.

This sequence joins TRBV6-4 and TRBJ2-4; no definite D call. Germline V gene sequence: CDR1 MRHNA, CDR2 SNTAGT. The V and J ends lost 0 bases and 0 bases respectively, with 9 bases between them. The CDR3 has 16 residues. The chain's CDR3 is CASSDSILVAKNIQYF. In DNA, the CDR3 is TGTGCCAGCAGTGACTCGATACTGGTAGCCAAAAACATTCAGTACTTC.

The chain has TRBV6-2 or TRBV6-3 and TRBJ1-5; TRBD1 matches at 7 bases. V gave up 5 bases and J gave up 0 bases; unmatched junction bases: 13. Per germline, CDR1 MNHEY and CDR2 SVGEGT. The CDR3 consists of 18 residues. CDR3 sequence (DNA): TGTGCCAGCAGTGGAAACAGGGGCGGTCCACCTAGCAATCAGCCCCAGCATTTT. Translation gives CASSGNRGGPPSNQPQHF.

This rearrangement joins TRBV29-1 to TRBJ2-1; possibly TRBD2 for D (6 bases). There are 13 residues in the CDR3. Germline assignment: CDR1 SQVTM and CDR2 ANQGSEA. V was shortened by 3 bases and J by 2 bases, with 8 bases between the two germline ends. DNA of the CDR3: TGCAGCGTTGACCGACTAGCCTACAATGAGCAGTTCTTC. It translates to CSVDRLAYNEQFF.

This clonotype was counted a few times. V gene TRBV20-1 combines with J gene TRBJ2-3; D unresolved. CDR3 length: 11 amino acids. CDR1 and CDR2 (germline): DFQATT, SNEGSKA (reference sequence). V lost 4 bases to trimming and J lost 5 bases, with 7 bases between them. The CDR3, as DNA: TGCAGTGCTATTTGGGGAGATACGCAGTATTTT. Translating it yields CSAIWGDTQYF.

This clonotype was seen more than once but under ten times. The V call is TRBV6-2 or TRBV6-3, the J call TRBJ2-7, with TRBD2 identical over 8 bases. Unmatched junction bases numbered 6, after V lost 6 bases and J lost 2 bases. CDR3 length: 14 amino acids. The germline V gene has CDR1 MNHEY and CDR2 SVGEGT. The CDR3 sequence: CASRLAGPTYEQYF. The CDR3 DNA reads TGTGCCAGCAGATTAGCGGGACCAACCTACGAGCAGTACTTC.

The gene calls are TRBV10-3 and TRBJ2-2; D may be TRBD1 (5 bases). This CDR3 is built from 14 residues. From germline, CDR1 is ENHRY and CDR2 SYGVKD. Deletions cut 11 bases from V and 1 base from J, with 14 bases between. The CDR3 is CAANGHQNTGELFF. The CDR3 DNA follows: TGTGCCGCCAACGGACATCAGAACACCGGGGAGCTGTTTTTT.